This TCR beta chain was retrieved from a study of blood T cell repertoires in COVID-19. Assay used: immunoSEQ multiplex PCR; TCRdb lists only in-frame clones, some missing. The repertoire has under 350,000 clones, around 90% of them found once; the top ten carry 1.3%. The CDR3 covers 16 residues. V lost 3 bases, J lost 4 bases, and 16 bases lay in between. Germline CDR1 is LGHNA and CDR2 is YSLEER. This receptor was obtained from a man between 65 and 85 years old with acute or convalescent COVID-19. The V call is TRBV4-3, the J call TRBJ2-1, with D possibly TRBD1 on 6 matching bases. The sequenced material came from peripheral blood. Here the CDR3 DNA reads TGCGCCAGCAGCCAGCGTAACAGGGAGCCTTACAATGAGCAGTTCTTC. Residues: CASSQRNREPYNEQFF.